This TCR beta chain was recorded in a study of Ad26.COV2.S vaccination and SARS-CoV-2 variants. Study details: Ad26.COV2.S given intramuscularly, once or twice 56 days apart.

A remark on this clone: Its antigen is unknown. At one boundary the junction diverges from the germline segment, which might be a read error.

As for treatment: roughly 19 received Ad26.COV2.S at low or high dose, single or two shots; about 5 received placebo; per-sample allocation not given. At day 63 after the first vaccine or placebo injection, samples were drawn. This CDR3 is 15 amino acids long. The germline CDR1 and CDR2 sequences are MNHEY and SVGAGI. Study-level results: TCR breadth and depth estimates may have understated total T cell responses. People who got the vaccine had more spike-specific TCR breadth than people who got placebo.

Assay: immunoSEQ multiplex PCR; the TCRdb copy retains only in-frame clones and omits some. The sample records fewer than 300,000 clones, about 89% being singletons. V is TRBV6-5 and J is TRBJ2-7; D gene unclear. The material sequenced was peripheral blood, taken in a trial of Ad26.COV2.S vaccine versus placebo. This clonotype originated in a person between 18 and 60 years old who received the Ad26.COV2.S COVID-19 vaccine or a placebo. Written as DNA, the CDR3 is TGTGCCAGCAGTTACCACGCGATGGGAACCTATGAGCAGTACTTC. Translated, it gives CASSYHAMGTYEQYF.